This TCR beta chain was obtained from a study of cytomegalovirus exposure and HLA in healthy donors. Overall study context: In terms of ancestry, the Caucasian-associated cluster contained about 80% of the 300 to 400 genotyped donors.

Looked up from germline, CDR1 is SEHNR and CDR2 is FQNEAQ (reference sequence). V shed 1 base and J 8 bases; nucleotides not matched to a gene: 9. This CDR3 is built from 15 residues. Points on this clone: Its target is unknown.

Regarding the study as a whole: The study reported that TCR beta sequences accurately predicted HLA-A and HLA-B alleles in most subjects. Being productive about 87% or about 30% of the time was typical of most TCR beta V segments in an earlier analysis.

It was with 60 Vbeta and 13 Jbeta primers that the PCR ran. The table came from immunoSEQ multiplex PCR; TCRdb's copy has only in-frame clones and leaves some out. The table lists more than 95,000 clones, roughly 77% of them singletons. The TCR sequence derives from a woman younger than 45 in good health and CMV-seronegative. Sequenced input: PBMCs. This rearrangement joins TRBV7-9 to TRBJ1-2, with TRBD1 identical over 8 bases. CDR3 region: CASSLEGQALLGYTF. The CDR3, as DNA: TGTGCCAGCAGCTTAGAGGGACAGGCCCTCCTAGGCTACACCTTC.